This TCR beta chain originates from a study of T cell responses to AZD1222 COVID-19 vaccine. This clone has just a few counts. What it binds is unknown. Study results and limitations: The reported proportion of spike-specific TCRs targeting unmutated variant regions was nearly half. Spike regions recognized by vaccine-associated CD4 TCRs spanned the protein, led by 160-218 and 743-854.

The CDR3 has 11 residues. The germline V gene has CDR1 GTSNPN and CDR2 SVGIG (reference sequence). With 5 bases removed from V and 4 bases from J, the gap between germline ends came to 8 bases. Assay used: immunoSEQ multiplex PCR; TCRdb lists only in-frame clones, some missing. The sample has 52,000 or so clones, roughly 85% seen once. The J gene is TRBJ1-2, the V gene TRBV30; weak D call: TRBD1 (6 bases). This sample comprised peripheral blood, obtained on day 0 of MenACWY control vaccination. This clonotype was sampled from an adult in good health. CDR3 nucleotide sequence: TGTGCCTGGGGACAGAGCTATGGCTACACCTTC. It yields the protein CAWGQSYGYTF.